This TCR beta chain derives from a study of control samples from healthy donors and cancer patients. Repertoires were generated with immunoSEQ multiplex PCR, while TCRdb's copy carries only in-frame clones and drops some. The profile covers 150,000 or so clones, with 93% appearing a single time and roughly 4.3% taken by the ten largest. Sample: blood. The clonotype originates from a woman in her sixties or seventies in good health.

The CDR3 protein is CASSPPLGQNTEAFF. The CDR3 region has the DNA TGTGCCAGCTCACCCCCTTTGGGTCAGAACACTGAAGCTTTCTTT. The chain links TRBV18 to TRBJ1-1; unclear D gene. CDR3 size: 15 residues. Germline CDR1 reads KGHSH; CDR2 reads LQKENI. Trimming removed 3 bases from V and 1 base from J, with 12 bases in between.